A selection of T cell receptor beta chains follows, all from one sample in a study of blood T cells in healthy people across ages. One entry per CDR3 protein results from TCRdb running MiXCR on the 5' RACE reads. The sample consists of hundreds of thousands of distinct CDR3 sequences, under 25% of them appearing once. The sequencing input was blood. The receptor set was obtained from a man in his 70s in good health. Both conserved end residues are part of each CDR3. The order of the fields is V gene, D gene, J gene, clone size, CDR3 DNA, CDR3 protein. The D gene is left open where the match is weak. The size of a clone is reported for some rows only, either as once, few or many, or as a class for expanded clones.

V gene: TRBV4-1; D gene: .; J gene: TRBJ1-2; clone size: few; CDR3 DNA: TGCGCCAGCAGCCAAGATCAGACACCTAACTATGGCTACACCTTC; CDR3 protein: CASSQDQTPNYGYTF
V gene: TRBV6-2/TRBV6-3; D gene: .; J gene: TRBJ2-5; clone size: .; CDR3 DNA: TGTGCCAGCAGTTACGTGATCCACCAAGAGACCCAGTACTTC; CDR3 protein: CASSYVIHQETQYF
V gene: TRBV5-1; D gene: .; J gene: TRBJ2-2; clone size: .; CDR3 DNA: TGCGCCAGCAGCCTGGGACCCCCCGGGGAGCTGTTTTTT; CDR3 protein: CASSLGPPGELFF
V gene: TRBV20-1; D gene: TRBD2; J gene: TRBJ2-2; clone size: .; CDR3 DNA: TGCAGTGCTAGTCCCGGGACTATGGACACCGGGGAGCTGTTTTTT; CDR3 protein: CSASPGTMDTGELFF
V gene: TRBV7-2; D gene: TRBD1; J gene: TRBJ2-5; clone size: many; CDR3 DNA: TGTGCCAGCACCAAGACAGGGGGCCCAGAGACCCAGTACTTC; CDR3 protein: CASTKTGGPETQYF
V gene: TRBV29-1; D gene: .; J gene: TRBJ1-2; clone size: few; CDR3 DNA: TGCAGCGTATCGAAGGGAGGCGACTATGGCTACACCTTC; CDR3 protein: CSVSKGGDYGYTF
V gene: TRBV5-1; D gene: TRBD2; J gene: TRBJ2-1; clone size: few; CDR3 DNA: TGCGCCAGCAGCACGGGGACTATCTACAATGAGCAGTTCTTC; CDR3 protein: CASSTGTIYNEQFF
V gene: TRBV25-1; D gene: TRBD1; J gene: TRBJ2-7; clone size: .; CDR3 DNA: TGTGCCAGCAGTGGCCCGGGACAGGGCTTCATCGAGCAGTACTTC; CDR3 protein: CASSGPGQGFIEQYF
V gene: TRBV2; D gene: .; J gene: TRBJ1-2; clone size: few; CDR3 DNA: TGTGCCAGCAGTTCGGATCAATATGGCTACACCTTC; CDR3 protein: CASSSDQYGYTF
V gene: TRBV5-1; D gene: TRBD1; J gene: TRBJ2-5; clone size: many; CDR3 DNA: TGCGCCAGCAGCTATGTCGACAGGGGGCAGGAGACCCAGTACTTC; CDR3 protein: CASSYVDRGQETQYF
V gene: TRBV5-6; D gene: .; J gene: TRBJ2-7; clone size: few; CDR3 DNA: TGTGCCAGCAGCACCTCTATAGGGAGGCGGGCCTACGAGCAGTACTTC; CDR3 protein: CASSTSIGRRAYEQYF
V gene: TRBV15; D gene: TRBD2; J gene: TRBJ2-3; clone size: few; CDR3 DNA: TGTGCCACCAGCAGAGTTGCGGGAGTTGATACGCAGTATTTT; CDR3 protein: CATSRVAGVDTQYF
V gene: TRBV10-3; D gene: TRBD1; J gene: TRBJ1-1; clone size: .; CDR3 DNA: TGTGCCATCAGCGACAGGGTCGAGACTGAAGCTTTCTTT; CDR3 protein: CAISDRVETEAFF
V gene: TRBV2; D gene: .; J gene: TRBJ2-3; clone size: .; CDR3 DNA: TGTGCCAGCAGTGACAGGATCAGCACAGATACGCAGTATTTT; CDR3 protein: CASSDRISTDTQYF
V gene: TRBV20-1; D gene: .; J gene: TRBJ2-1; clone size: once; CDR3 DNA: TGCAGTGCGGAGCCCCGACTAGGCCAACGCAATGAGCAGTTCTTC; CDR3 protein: CSAEPRLGQRNEQFF
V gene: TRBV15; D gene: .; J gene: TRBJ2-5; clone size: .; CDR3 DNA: TGTGCCACCAGCAGAGATCCCAGGGATCCAGAGACCCAGTACTTC; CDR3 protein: CATSRDPRDPETQYF
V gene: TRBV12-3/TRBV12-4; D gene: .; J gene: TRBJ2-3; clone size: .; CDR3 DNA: TGTGCCAGCAGTTTCTTAGCAGGTACAGATACGCAGTATTTT; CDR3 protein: CASSFLAGTDTQYF
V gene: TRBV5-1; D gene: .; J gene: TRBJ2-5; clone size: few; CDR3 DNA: TGCGCCAGCAGCTTGGACATGCAAGAGACCCAGTACTTC; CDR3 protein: CASSLDMQETQYF
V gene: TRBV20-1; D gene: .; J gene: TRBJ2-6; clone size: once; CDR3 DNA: TGCAGTGCTCCCCACCCTTCTGGGGCCAACGTCCTGACTTTC; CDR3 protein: CSAPHPSGANVLTF
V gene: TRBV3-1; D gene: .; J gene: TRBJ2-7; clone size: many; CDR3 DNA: TGTGCCAGCAGCCAAGGGACCCGTTACGAGCAGTACTTC; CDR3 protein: CASSQGTRYEQYF
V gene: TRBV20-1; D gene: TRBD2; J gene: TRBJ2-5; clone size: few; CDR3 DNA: TGCAGTGCTAGTTCCGGGACTAGCCACCAAGAGACCCAGTACTTC; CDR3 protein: CSASSGTSHQETQYF
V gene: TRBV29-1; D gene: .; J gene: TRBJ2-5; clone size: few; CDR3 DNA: TGCAGCGTTGGACTAGAGGGCTTC; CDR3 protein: CSVGLEGF
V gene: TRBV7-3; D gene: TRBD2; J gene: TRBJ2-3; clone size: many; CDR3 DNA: TGTGCCAGCAGCTTAACTATAGCGGGAGCGGCAGATACGCAGTATTTT; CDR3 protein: CASSLTIAGAADTQYF
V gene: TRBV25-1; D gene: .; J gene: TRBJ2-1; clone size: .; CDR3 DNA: TGTGCCAGCAGTGAGACGGGACAAATGAATAAGCAGTTCTTC; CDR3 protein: CASSETGQMNKQFF
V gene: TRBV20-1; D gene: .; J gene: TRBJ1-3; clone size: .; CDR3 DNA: TGCAGTGCTAGAGATTATCGGAGGGGCTCTGGAAACACCATATATTTT; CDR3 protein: CSARDYRRGSGNTIYF
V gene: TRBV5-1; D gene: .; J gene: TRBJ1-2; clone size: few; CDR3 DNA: TGCGCCAGCAGGGTGGAGGGCACTAACTATGGCTACACCTTC; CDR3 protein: CASRVEGTNYGYTF
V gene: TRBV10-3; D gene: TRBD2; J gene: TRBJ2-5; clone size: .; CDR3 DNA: TGTGCCATCAAGGGAGGGATGTACCAAGAGACCCAGCACTTC; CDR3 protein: CAIKGGMYQETQHF
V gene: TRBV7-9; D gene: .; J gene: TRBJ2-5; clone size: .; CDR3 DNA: TGTGCCAGCAGCTTAGCTGTGGGGACGGAGACCCAGTACTTC; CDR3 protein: CASSLAVGTETQYF
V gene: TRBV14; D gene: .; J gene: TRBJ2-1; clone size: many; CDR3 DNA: TGTGCCAGCAGCCAAGGAGTTTCGGTCTACAATGAGCAGTTCTTC; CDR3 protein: CASSQGVSVYNEQFF
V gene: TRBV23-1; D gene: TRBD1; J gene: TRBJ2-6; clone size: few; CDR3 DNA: TGCGCCAGCAGTCACTTCACGGGACAGGCAGGGAGCTCTGGGGCCAACGTCCTGACTTTC; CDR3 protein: CASSHFTGQAGSSGANVLTF
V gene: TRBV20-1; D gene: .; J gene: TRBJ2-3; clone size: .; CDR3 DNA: TGCAGTGCCCGAGGGGCCAGGAACACAGATACGCAGTATTTT; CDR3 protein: CSARGARNTDTQYF
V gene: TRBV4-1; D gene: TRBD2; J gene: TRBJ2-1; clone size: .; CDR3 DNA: TGCGCCAGCAGCCAAGCCCCACCGGGACTAGTTCCCAATGAGCAGTTCTTC; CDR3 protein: CASSQAPPGLVPNEQFF
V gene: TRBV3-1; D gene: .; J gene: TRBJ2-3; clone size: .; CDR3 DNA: TGTGCCAGCAGCCCCCGACAGCCCACAGATACGCAGTATTTT; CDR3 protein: CASSPRQPTDTQYF
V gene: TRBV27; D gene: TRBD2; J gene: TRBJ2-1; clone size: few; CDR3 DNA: TGTGCCAGCAGCCCCAGCGGGAGAGGGGAGCAGTTCTTC; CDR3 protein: CASSPSGRGEQFF
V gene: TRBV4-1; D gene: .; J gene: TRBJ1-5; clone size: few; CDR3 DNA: TGCGCCAGCAGCCAAGTGACCCGGGCCCCTAATCAGCCCCAGCATTTT; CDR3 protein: CASSQVTRAPNQPQHF
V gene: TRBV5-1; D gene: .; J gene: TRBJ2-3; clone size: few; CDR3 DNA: TGCGCCAGCAGCTTAACCGGGACTGTGACAGATACGCAGTATTTT; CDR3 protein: CASSLTGTVTDTQYF
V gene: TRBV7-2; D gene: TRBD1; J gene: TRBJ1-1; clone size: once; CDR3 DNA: TGTGCCAGCAGCACCGGGACAGGGTTGGCCACTGAAGCTTTCTTT; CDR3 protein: CASSTGTGLATEAFF